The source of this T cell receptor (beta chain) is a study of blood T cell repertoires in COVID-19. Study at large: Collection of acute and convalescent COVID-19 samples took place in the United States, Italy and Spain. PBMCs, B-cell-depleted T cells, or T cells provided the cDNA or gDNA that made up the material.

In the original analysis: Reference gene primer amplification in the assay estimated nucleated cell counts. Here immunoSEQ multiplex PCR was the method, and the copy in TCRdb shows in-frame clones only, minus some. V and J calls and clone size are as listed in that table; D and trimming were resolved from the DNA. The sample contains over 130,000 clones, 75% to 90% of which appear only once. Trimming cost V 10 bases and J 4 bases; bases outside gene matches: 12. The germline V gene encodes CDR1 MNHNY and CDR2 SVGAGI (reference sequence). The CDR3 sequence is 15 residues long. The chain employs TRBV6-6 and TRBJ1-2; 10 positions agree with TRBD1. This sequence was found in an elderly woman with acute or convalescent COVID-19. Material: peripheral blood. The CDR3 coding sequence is TGTGCCACCAAAGGGGGACAGGGGCCCCCCTATGGCTACACCTTC. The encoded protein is CATKGGQGPPYGYTF.